The next 17 T cell receptor beta chains were all read from a single sample in a study of shared clonotypes between healthy human individuals. Method: immunoSEQ multiplex PCR; TCRdb's copy keeps in-frame clones and lacks some. The table shows about 1 million clones, with roughly 70% occurring only once. Sequences were obtained from memory CD4+ T cells sorted from blood. Noted subset: CD45RA-negative fraction. These receptors all come from a man younger than 30 in good health.

This clone has a handful of counts. The chain links TRBV27 to TRBJ1-5, with TRBD1 identical over 7 bases. Losses at the gene ends were 2 bases for V and 7 bases for J; bases not matched to a gene: 8. The CDR3 runs to 15 residues. Germline V gives CDR1 MNHEY, CDR2 SMNVEV (reference sequence). CDR3 residues: CASSLMGGGRQPQHF. As DNA, the CDR3 is TGTGCCAGCAGTTTAATGGGAGGGGGCCGACAGCCCCAGCATTTT.

This clone was picked up one time. J is TRBJ2-7 and V is TRBV9; tentatively, D is TRBD2 (5 bases). CDR1 is SGDLS and CDR2 is YYNGEE in the germline V gene. This CDR3 spans 13 amino acids. The V gene lost 3 bases and the J gene lost 5 bases, with 12 bases spanning the gap. CDR3 residues: CASSGAVRDEQYF. The CDR3, as DNA: TGTGCCAGCAGCGGAGCGGTACGGGACGAGCAGTACTTC.

This clone has more than one count but fewer than ten. The chain employs TRBV5-1 and TRBJ2-3, with D tentatively TRBD2 (5 bases). There are 13 residues in the CDR3. Germline loops: CDR1 SGHRS, CDR2 YFSETQ. V was clipped by 4 bases and J by 4 bases, with 10 bases between them. The CDR3 reads CASSPEVADTQYF. In DNA form, the CDR3 reads TGCGCCAGCAGCCCGGAGGTTGCAGATACGCAGTATTTT.

This clone showed up just once. The chain couples TRBV25-1 to TRBJ2-1, with unresolved D. This CDR3 contains 16 residues. V was cut by 2 bases and J by 4 bases, with 15 bases left in between. CDR1 and CDR2 (germline): MGHDK, SYGVNS. In nucleotides, the CDR3 is TGTGCCAGCAGTGAAGTCGGAAACGGGCCATACAATGAGCAGTTCTTC. This gives the protein CASSEVGNGPYNEQFF.

The sample holds a few counts of this clone. This rearrangement joins TRBV4-1 to TRBJ2-1; 7 bases are shared with TRBD1. This CDR3 comprises 15 residues. V dropped 3 bases and J dropped 5; count of bases not matched to a gene: 7. CDR1 MGHRA and CDR2 YSYEKL come from the germline V gene. The CDR3 coding sequence is TGCGCCAGCAGCCAGGGACAGACAACTAACAATGAGCAGTTCTTC. Amino acids: CASSQGQTTNNEQFF.

The chain is built from TRBV19 and TRBJ1-6, with D unresolved. The germline CDR1 and CDR2 sequences are LNHDA and SQIVND (reference sequence). The CDR3 is made up of 14 amino acids. Deletions cut 9 bases from V and 0 bases from J, with 9 bases between. The CDR3 DNA reads TGTGCCAGCGGATACAGCTCCTATAATTCACCCCTCCACTTT. This translates into CASGYSSYNSPLHF.

V usage is TRBV9 and J usage is TRBJ1-6; D unclear. CDR1 is SGDLS, CDR2 YYNGEE, per germline. Deletions cut 3 bases from V and 10 bases from J, with 14 bases between. The CDR3 is made up of 14 amino acids. The CDR3 is CASSDGRTLSPLHF. Written as DNA, the CDR3 is TGTGCCAGCAGCGACGGCCGAACCTTATCACCCCTCCACTTT.

The genes are TRBV5-6 and TRBJ2-5; D ambiguous. This CDR3 contains 13 residues. Germline CDR1 and CDR2: SGHDT and YYEEEE. The V gene lost 0 bases and the J gene lost 5 bases, with 8 bases spanning the gap. In nucleotides, the CDR3 is TGTGCCAGCAGCTTGGTAGGGTTCGAGACCCAGTACTTC. This translates into CASSLVGFETQYF.

The rearrangement links TRBV6-6 to TRBJ2-1, with 11 bases fitting TRBD2. This CDR3 comprises 15 residues. V lost 2 bases, J lost 7 bases, and 4 bases stayed unmatched. The germline V gene has CDR1 MNHNY and CDR2 SVGAGI (reference sequence). CDR3: CASSYVSSGRNEQFF. The CDR3 DNA reads as TGTGCCAGCAGTTACGTGTCTAGCGGGAGGAATGAGCAGTTCTTC.

The rearrangement joins TRBV7-9 to TRBJ2-5, with D perhaps TRBD1 or TRBD2 (5 bases each). The CDR3 consists of 18 residues. Trimming cost V 1 base and J 1 base, with 19 bases left between them. Germline assignment: CDR1 SEHNR and CDR2 FQNEAQ (reference sequence). This CDR3 reads CASSLGKRDGDTQETQYF. The CDR3 DNA follows: TGTGCCAGCAGCTTAGGCAAACGGGACGGAGATACCCAAGAGACCCAGTACTTC.

This clone was detected only a few times. V and J are TRBV10-1 and TRBJ1-6; 9 bases agree with TRBD1. Germline CDR1 WNHNN, CDR2 SYGVQD (reference sequence). The CDR3 has 15 amino acids. With 6 bases clipped from V and 5 bases from J, the junction kept 5 bases outside the gene matches. Here the CDR3 reads CASRDGTGNNSPLHF. CDR3 DNA sequence: TGCGCCAGCAGGGACGGGACAGGGAATAATTCACCCCTCCACTTT.

The V and J genes are TRBV28 and TRBJ2-3; D unresolved. This CDR3 contains 13 residues. The V gene's germline CDR1 is MDHEN and CDR2 SYDVKM. V lost 2 bases and J lost 3, with 6 bases in between. The CDR3 region is CASSLDATDTQYF. CDR3 nucleotides: TGTGCCAGCAGTTTAGACGCTACAGATACGCAGTATTTT.

The V call is TRBV5-5, the J call TRBJ2-7, with D maybe TRBD1 (6 bases). This CDR3 spans 12 amino acids. Trimming cost V 5 bases and J 3 bases, with 9 bases left between them. CDR1 and CDR2 from the germline V gene are SGHKS and YYEKEE (reference sequence). In DNA, the CDR3 is TGTGCCAGCAGGGGGGCTAGCTACGAGCAGTACTTC. It translates to CASRGASYEQYF. Full variable domain (remainder filled in from reference TRBV5-5 and TRBJ2-7): DAGVTQSPTHLIKTRGQQVTLRCSPISGHKSVSWYQQVLGQGPQFIFQYYEKEERGRGNFPDRFSARQFPNYSSELNVNALLLGDSALYLCASRGASYEQYFGPGTRLTVT.

The chain recombines TRBV6-5 with TRBJ2-5; TRBD2 aligns across 10 bases. The junction had 7 bases not matched to a gene; V was cut back by 5 bases and J by 4 bases. Germline V gene lookup returns CDR1 MNHEY and CDR2 SVGAGI. This CDR3 region has 15 residues. The CDR3, as DNA: TGTGCCAGCAGTCCCAAGAGCGGGAGGGCAGAGACCCAGTACTTC. Its protein product is CASSPKSGRAETQYF.

This chain links TRBV7-2 with TRBJ1-6; 7 positions agree with TRBD1. J gave up 7 bases and V 5 bases, and 5 bases lay outside the gene matches. This CDR3 is 14 amino acids long. Germline values: CDR1 SGHTA, CDR2 FQGNSA. DNA of the CDR3: TGTGCCAGCAGCCGGGGACAGCCAAATTCACCCCTCCACTTT. Translated: CASSRGQPNSPLHF.

The rearrangement joins TRBV23-1 to TRBJ2-7; TRBD1 aligns across 9 bases. TRBV23-1 is annotated as an ORF whose role is uncertain. The trim removed 8 bases at V and 7 bases at J, leaving 9 bases unmatched. The CDR3 extends over 13 amino acids. The DNA for the CDR3 is TGCGCCAGCTACCGGGACAGGGTGAAAGAGCAGTACTTC. Protein sequence: CASYRDRVKEQYF.

Points on this clone: Other DNA sequences of this sample code for an identical CDR3. This sequence joins TRBV2 and TRBJ2-3, with 9 bases identical to TRBD2. There are 15 residues in the CDR3. Trimming took 4 bases from V and 1 from J; bases not matched to a gene: 3. Germline V gene lookup returns CDR1 SNHLY and CDR2 FYNNEI. The CDR3 loop is CASSASGGRTDTQYF. In DNA, the CDR3 is TGTGCCAGCAGTGCCAGCGGGGGGCGCACAGATACGCAGTATTTT.